This T cell receptor (beta chain) was obtained from a study of cytomegalovirus exposure and HLA in healthy donors. Study at large: Prior work identified 95 million to 120 million unique TCR beta sequences in 150 million to 200 million T cells. The Caucasian-associated ancestry cluster held less than 85% of roughly 400 genotyped donors.

The study ran its PCR with 60 Vbeta and 13 Jbeta primers. Using immunoSEQ multiplex PCR, the repertoire was profiled, and TCRdb retains in-frame clones only, with some absent. The data show about 240,000 clones, 85% seen once. CDR1 and CDR2 from the germline V gene are GTSNPN and SVGIG (reference sequence). The CDR3 consists of 20 residues. Unmatched junction bases numbered 25, after V lost 4 bases and J lost 4 bases. Findings and caveats of the study: For most TCR beta V segments, an earlier analysis put the productive rate at about 90% or about 30% of the time.

Concerning this clone itself: Its antigen remains unidentified.

The gene calls are TRBV30 and TRBJ2-3; 8 bases agree with TRBD2. Sequencing was done on a sample of PBMCs. This TCR was recovered from a girl aged 2 to 9 in good health and CMV-seronegative. The CDR3 nucleotides read TGTGCCTGGACCCACCGGGCCCTGGTGTTTGGCGGGGGGTCCCCAGATACGCAGTATTTT. This encodes CAWTHRALVFGGGSPDTQYF.